Listed below are T cell receptor beta chains from one sample, sequenced in a study of T cells in narcolepsy. Measured with immunoSEQ multiplex PCR; TCRdb has only the in-frame clones, and not every one. The top ten hold about two fifths of the sample, which has around 15,000 clones, approximately 85% seen once. The sequenced sample consisted of memory (CD45RA-) CD4+ T cells from blood. Every receptor here comes from a human donor in good health. The CDR3 runs from the conserved cysteine through the conserved F or W. A D gene is named only where the DNA matches it firmly. Expanded clones are given a class, and other clones once, few, many or no size at all.

>TRBV5-4|TRBD2|-|TRBJ2-6
CASSPPQRGSSGANVLTF
TGTGCCAGCAGCCCTCCCCAGCGGGGGAGCTCTGGGGCCAACGTCCTGACTTTC
>TRBV27|-|-|TRBJ1-2
CASSLSGPNSHYSYGYTF
TGTGCCAGCAGTTTATCGGGCCCGAACAGCCACTATAGCTATGGCTACACCTTC
>TRBV7-2|-|-|TRBJ1-5
CASSLVPYNQPQHF
TGTGCCAGCAGCTTAGTACCCTATAATCAGCCCCAGCATTTT
>TRBV30|-|-|TRBJ2-7
CAWVAPGGYEQYF
TGTGCCTGGGTTGCTCCCGGGGGCTACGAGCAGTACTTC
>TRBV7-9|-|few|TRBJ2-5
CASSAGETQYF
TGTGCCAGCAGCGCCGGGGAGACCCAGTACTTC
>TRBV4-1|-|-|TRBJ1-6
CASSDNPSLSPLHF
TGCGCCAGCAGCGATAATCCTAGCCTCTCACCCCTCCACTTT
>TRBV7-9|-|-|TRBJ2-5
CASSFSSSRETQYF
TGTGCCAGCAGCTTTAGTTCTAGCAGAGAGACCCAGTACTTC
>TRBV4-2|-|-|TRBJ2-5
CASSQDGTAEQTQYF
TGTGCCAGCAGCCAAGATGGCACAGCAGAGCAGACCCAGTACTTC
>TRBV7-9|-|few|TRBJ2-7
CASSRTPTYEQYF
TGTGCCAGCAGCCGAACACCGACCTACGAGCAGTACTTC
>TRBV19|TRBD1|once|TRBJ2-1
CASSRDRGDEQFF
TGTGCCAGTAGTAGGGACAGGGGGGATGAGCAGTTCTTC
>TRBV13|TRBD1|-|TRBJ2-3
CASSWRDRGIATQYF
TGTGCCAGCAGCTGGAGGGACAGGGGGATCGCTACGCAGTATTTT
>TRBV11-2|-|-|TRBJ2-5
CASSLSNGGETQYF
TGTGCCAGCAGCTTAAGTAACGGGGGAGAGACCCAGTACTTC
>TRBV5-1|-|-|TRBJ2-3
CASSFRMADTQYF
TGCGCCAGCAGCTTCAGAATGGCAGATACGCAGTATTTT
>TRBV5-1|-|-|TRBJ2-7
CASSLAGGPYEQYF
TGCGCCAGCAGCTTGGCCGGCGGGCCCTACGAGCAGTACTTC
>TRBV6-1|-|-|TRBJ1-1
CASRTWGGPEAFF
TGTGCCAGCAGGACTTGGGGGGGCCCTGAAGCTTTCTTT
>TRBV15|-|-|TRBJ1-5
CATSRDSPLIPPLNFSNQPQHF
TGTGCCACCAGCAGAGATAGCCCCTTAATTCCTCCCCTTAATTTTAGCAATCAGCCCCAGCATTTT
>TRBV27|-|-|TRBJ1-1
CASSPSGDTEAFF
TGTGCCAGCAGTCCATCAGGGGACACTGAAGCTTTCTTT
>TRBV9|TRBD1|-|TRBJ1-5
CASSVGGTVNQPQHF
TGTGCCAGCAGCGTAGGGGGGACAGTCAATCAGCCCCAGCATTTT
>TRBV6-6|-|-|TRBJ1-2
CASTTGQLYTF
TGTGCCAGCACCACGGGGCAGCTCTACACCTTC
>TRBV7-8|TRBD1|-|TRBJ2-5
CASSPLRDRGRFETQYF
TGTGCCAGCAGCCCACTCCGGGACAGGGGGCGCTTCGAGACCCAGTACTTC
>TRBV27|TRBD1|-|TRBJ1-2
CASRDRGRGYGYTF
TGTGCCAGCAGAGACAGGGGTCGCGGGTATGGCTACACCTTC
>TRBV4-2|TRBD2|-|TRBJ2-7
CASSPGTTTYEQYF
TGTGCCAGCAGCCCAGGGACTACAACCTACGAGCAGTACTTC
>TRBV7-2|-|-|TRBJ1-1
CASSRQRNTEAFF
TGTGCCAGCAGCCGACAGAGGAACACTGAAGCTTTCTTT
>TRBV5-1|-|-|TRBJ2-5
CASRGIAGGETQYF
TGCGCCAGCAGGGGTATAGCAGGGGGGGAGACCCAGTACTTC
>TRBV19|-|few|TRBJ1-3
CASSTRGWFAIYF
TGTGCCAGTAGTACCCGGGGATGGTTTGCCATATATTTT
>TRBV30|-|-|TRBJ1-2
CAWGTGTNYGYTF
TGTGCCTGGGGAACGGGGACTAACTATGGCTACACCTTC
>TRBV2|TRBD2|-|TRBJ2-3
CASSTTSGGPSTDTQYF
TGTGCCAGCAGTACTACTAGCGGGGGGCCTAGCACAGATACGCAGTATTTT
>TRBV6-5|-|-|TRBJ1-4
CASSPGATLSEKLFF
TGTGCCAGCAGTCCGGGGGCGACCCTCTCGGAAAAACTGTTTTTT
>TRBV29-1|-|-|TRBJ2-3
CSVGHTDTQYF
TGCAGCGTTGGTCACACAGATACGCAGTATTTT
>TRBV2|-|-|TRBJ1-5
CASGRRSNQPQHF
TGTGCCAGCGGCCGGCGGAGCAATCAGCCCCAGCATTTT
>TRBV2|TRBD1|-|TRBJ2-3
CASSKTGGGTDTQYF
TGTGCCAGCAGTAAGACAGGGGGTGGCACAGATACGCAGTATTTT
>TRBV6-1|-|few|TRBJ2-2
CASSRPHTGELFF
TGTGCCAGCAGTCGACCCCACACCGGGGAGCTGTTTTTT
>TRBV6-6|TRBD2|few|TRBJ2-2
CASTETSGNTGELFF
TGTGCCAGCACCGAGACTAGCGGAAACACCGGGGAGCTGTTTTTT
>TRBV12-5|-|-|TRBJ2-3
CASGKGQHTQYF
TGTGCTAGTGGTAAGGGGCAACATACGCAGTATTTT
>TRBV19|TRBD1|-|TRBJ2-3
CASSTGTGYTDTQYF
TGTGCCAGTAGCACCGGGACAGGCTACACAGATACGCAGTATTTT
>TRBV20-1|-|once|TRBJ1-1
CSASRGAEAFF
TGCAGTGCTAGTCGGGGTGCTGAAGCTTTCTTT
>TRBV5-6|TRBD1|-|TRBJ2-3
CASSFQPGQATDTQYF
TGTGCCAGCAGCTTCCAACCGGGACAGGCCACAGATACGCAGTATTTT